This T cell receptor (beta chain) came from a study of neurological immune-mediated disorders. Stated time point: longitudinal time-point 3. Unsorted libraries used 2 million PBMCs kept at -80 degrees C. Each CDR3 protein is one row after TCRdb ran MiXCR on the 5' RACE reads. The table has approximately 47,000 distinct CDR3 sequences, about 14% seen once. This clonotype was seen a few times. The J segment lost 5 bases and the V segment lost 2 bases, leaving 2 bases of the junction unmatched. Germline-derived CDR1 and CDR2 are MRHNA and SNTAGT. The CDR3 has 15 amino acids. V and J are TRBV6-4 and TRBJ2-1, with 11 bases aligning to TRBD2. This receptor was obtained from a man aged 25-45 years in good health. The source material was PBMCs. In DNA form, the CDR3 reads TGTGCCAGCAGTGACGGGACTAGCGGAGACAATGAGCAGTTCTTC. This gives the protein CASSDGTSGDNEQFF.